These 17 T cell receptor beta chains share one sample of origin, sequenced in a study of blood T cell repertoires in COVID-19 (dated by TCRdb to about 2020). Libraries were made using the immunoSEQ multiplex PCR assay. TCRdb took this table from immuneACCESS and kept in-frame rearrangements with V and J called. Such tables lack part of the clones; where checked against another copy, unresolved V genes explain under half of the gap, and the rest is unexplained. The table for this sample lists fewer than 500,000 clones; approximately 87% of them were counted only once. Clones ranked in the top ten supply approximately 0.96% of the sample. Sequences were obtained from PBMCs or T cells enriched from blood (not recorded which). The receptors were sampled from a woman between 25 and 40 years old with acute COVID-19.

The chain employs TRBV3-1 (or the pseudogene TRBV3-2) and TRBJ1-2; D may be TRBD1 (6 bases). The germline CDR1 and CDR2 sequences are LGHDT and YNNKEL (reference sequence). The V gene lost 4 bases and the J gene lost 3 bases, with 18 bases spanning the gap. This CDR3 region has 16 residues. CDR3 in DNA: TGTGCCAGCAGCCCCGCCGGGGGGCGCGAGGACTATGGCTACACCTTC. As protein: CASSPAGGREDYGYTF.

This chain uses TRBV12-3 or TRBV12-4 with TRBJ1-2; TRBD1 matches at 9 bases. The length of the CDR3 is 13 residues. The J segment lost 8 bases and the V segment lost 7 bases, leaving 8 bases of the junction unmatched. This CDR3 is CASTRTGADGYTF. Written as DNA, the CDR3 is TGTGCCAGCACCAGGACAGGGGCGGACGGCTACACCTTC.

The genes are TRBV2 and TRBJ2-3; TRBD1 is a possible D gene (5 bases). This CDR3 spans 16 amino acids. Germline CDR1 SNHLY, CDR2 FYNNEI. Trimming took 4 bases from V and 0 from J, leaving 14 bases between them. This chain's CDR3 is CASSGGFTSSTDTQYF. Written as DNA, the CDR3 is TGTGCCAGCAGTGGGGGCTTCACTTCTAGCACAGATACGCAGTATTTT.

The CDR3 loop reads CASSDPGGTSTYEQYF. The CDR3 nucleotides read TGTGCCAGCAGTGACCCCGGCGGGACTTCTACCTACGAGCAGTACTTC. This chain joins TRBV2 and TRBJ2-7, with D perhaps matching TRBD2 (6 bases). V lost 3 bases to trimming and J lost 2 bases, with 17 bases between them. The germline V gene encodes CDR1 SNHLY and CDR2 FYNNEI. This CDR3 is 16 amino acids long.

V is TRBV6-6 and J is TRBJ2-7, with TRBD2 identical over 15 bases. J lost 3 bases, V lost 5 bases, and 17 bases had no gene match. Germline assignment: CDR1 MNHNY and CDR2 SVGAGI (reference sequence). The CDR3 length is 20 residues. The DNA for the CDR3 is TGTGCCAGCAGTCCGCGGACTAGCGGGGGGGCCCACCCCCGCTACTACGAGCAGTACTTC. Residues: CASSPRTSGGAHPRYYEQYF.

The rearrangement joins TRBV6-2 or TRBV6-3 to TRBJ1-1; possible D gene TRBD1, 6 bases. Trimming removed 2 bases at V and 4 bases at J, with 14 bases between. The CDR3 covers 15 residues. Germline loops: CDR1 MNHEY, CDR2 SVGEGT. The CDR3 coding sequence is TGTGCCAGCAGTTACGGGGACACGTTTCGCACTGAAGCTTTCTTT. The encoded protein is CASSYGDTFRTEAFF.

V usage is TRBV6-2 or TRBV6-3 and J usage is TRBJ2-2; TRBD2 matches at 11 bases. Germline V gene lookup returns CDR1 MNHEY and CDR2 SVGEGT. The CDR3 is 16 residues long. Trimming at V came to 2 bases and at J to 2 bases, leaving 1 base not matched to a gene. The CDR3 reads CASSYGTSGNTGELFF. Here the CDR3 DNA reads TGTGCCAGCAGTTACGGGACTAGCGGAAACACCGGGGAGCTGTTTTTT.

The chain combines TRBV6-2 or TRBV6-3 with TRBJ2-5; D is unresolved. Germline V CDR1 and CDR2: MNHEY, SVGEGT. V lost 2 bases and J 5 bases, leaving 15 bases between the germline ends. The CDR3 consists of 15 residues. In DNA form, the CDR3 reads TGTGCCAGCAGTTACGGCGGTAACGTTGGGGAGACCCAGTACTTC. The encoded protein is CASSYGGNVGETQYF.

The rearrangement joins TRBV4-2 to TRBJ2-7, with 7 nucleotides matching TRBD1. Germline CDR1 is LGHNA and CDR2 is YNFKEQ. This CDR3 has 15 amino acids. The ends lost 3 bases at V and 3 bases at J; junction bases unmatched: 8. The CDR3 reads CASSQGIGTVYEQYF. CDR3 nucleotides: TGTGCCAGCAGCCAGGGGATCGGGACAGTCTACGAGCAGTACTTC.

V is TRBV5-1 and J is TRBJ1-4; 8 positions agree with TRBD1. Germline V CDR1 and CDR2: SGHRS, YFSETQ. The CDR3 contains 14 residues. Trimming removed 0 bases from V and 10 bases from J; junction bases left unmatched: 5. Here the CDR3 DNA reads TGCGCCAGCAGCTTGGAGACAGGGGTCGGAAAACTGTTTTTT. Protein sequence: CASSLETGVGKLFF.

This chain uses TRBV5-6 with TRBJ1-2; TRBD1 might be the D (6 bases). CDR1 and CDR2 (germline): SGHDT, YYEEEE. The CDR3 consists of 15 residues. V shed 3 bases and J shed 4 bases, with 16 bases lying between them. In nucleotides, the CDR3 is TGTGCCAGCAGCTATGGGGATGGGGGCCCCTATGGCTACACCTTC. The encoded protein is CASSYGDGGPYGYTF.

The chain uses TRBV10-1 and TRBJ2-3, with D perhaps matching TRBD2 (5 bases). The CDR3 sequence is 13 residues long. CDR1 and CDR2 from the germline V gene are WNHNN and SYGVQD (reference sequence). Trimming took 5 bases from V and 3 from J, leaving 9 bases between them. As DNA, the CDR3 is TGCGCCAGCAGTAGGGAGTTGACAGATACGCAGTATTTT. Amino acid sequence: CASSRELTDTQYF.

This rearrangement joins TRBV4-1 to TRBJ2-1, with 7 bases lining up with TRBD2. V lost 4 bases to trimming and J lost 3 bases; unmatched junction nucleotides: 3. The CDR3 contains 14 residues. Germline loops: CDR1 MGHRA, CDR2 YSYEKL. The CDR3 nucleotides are TGCGCCAGCAGCCTAGCGGGCCTCTACAATGAGCAGTTCTTC. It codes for CASSLAGLYNEQFF.

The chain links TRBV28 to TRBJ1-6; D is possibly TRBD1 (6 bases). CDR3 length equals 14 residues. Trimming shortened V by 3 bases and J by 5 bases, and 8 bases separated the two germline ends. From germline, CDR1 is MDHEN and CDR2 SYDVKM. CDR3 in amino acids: CASSFGQHNSPLHF. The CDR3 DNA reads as TGTGCCAGCAGTTTCGGACAGCATAATTCACCCCTCCACTTT. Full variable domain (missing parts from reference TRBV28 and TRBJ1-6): DVKVTQSSRYLVKRTGEKVFLECVQDMDHENMFWYRQDPGLGLRLIYFSYDVKMKEKGDIPEGYSVSREKKERFSLILESASTNQTSMYLCASSFGQHNSPLHFGNGTRLTVT.

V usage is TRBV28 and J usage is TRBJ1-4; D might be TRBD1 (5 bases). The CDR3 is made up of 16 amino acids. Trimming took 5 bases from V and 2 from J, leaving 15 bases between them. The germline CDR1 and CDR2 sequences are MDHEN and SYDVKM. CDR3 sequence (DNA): TGTGCCAGCAGTCCCCAGGGTGTAGGGACTAATGAAAAACTGTTTTTT. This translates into CASSPQGVGTNEKLFF.

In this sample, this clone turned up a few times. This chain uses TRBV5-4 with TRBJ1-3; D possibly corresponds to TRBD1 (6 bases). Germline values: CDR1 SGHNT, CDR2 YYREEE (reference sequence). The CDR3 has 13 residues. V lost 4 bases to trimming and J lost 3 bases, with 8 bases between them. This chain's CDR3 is CASSTRGGNTIYF. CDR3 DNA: TGTGCCAGCAGCACCAGGGGTGGAAACACCATATATTTT.

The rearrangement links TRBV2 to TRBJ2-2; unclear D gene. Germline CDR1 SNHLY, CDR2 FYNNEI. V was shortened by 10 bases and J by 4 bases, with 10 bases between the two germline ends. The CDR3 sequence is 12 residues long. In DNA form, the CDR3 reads TGTGCCAACCGGCCGGGCACCGGGGAGCTGTTTTTT. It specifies CANRPGTGELFF.